The 27 T cell receptor beta chains reported below all come from one sample, sequenced in a study of blood T cell repertoires in COVID-19. The repertoire was sequenced with immunoSEQ multiplex PCR; TCRdb's copy has only in-frame clones and lacks some. Among around 300,000 clones listed, 75% to 90% were seen once. Sequenced material: PBMCs or T cells enriched from blood (not recorded which). These receptors were taken from a man aged 25 to 40 who had recovered from COVID-19.

V usage is TRBV6-5 and J usage is TRBJ2-7; 8 positions agree with TRBD1. V trimming: 2 bases; J trimming: 6 bases; junction bases outside the gene matches: 6. In germline, CDR1 is MNHEY, CDR2 SVGAGI. The CDR3 runs 14 residues. In nucleotides, the CDR3 is TGTGCCAGCAGTTACACAGGACAGGGCCCCGAGCAGTACTTC. Encoded protein: CASSYTGQGPEQYF.

The rearrangement uses TRBV2 and TRBJ2-1; D perhaps matches TRBD1 (6 bases). Germline CDR1 and CDR2: SNHLY and FYNNEI. V was clipped by 7 bases and J by 2 bases, with 15 bases between them. This CDR3 is 15 amino acids long. The CDR3 coding sequence is TGTGCCAGCAACACCGCAACAGGGACCTACAATGAGCAGTTCTTC. Its protein is CASNTATGTYNEQFF.

The J gene is TRBJ1-5, the V gene TRBV30, with 8 bases that match TRBD1. Germline-derived CDR1 and CDR2 are GTSNPN and SVGIG (reference sequence). The junction had 5 bases not matched to a gene; V was cut back by 1 base and J by 6 bases. The CDR3 sequence is 14 residues long. CDR3 sequence (DNA): TGTGCCTGGAGTGGACAGGGGAATAGTCAGCCCCAGCATTTT. This translates into CAWSGQGNSQPQHF.

CDR3 DNA: TGTGCCAGAAGCTTGGAGGGACAGGCTTATTCACCCCTCCACTTT. Its translation is CARSLEGQAYSPLHF. The rearrangement joins TRBV5-3 to TRBJ1-6; 8 nucleotides line up with TRBD1. TRBV5-3 is an open reading frame, and its role is uncertain. Trimming took 0 bases from V and 8 from J; bases not matched to a gene: 4. The CDR3 sequence is 15 residues long.

The rearrangement links TRBV2 to TRBJ2-7; weak D call: TRBD1 (6 bases). Trimming removed 1 base at V and 1 base at J, with 11 bases between. The germline CDR1 and CDR2 sequences are SNHLY and FYNNEI. The CDR3 is made up of 15 amino acids. In DNA, the CDR3 is TGTGCCAGCAGTGAAGGGGCAGGGGCATCCTACGAGCAGTACTTC. Translated, it gives CASSEGAGASYEQYF.

DNA for the CDR3: TGCGCCAGCAGTCGACAGGGGCATTCACCCCTCCACTTT. Protein: CASSRQGHSPLHF. The chain combines TRBV10-2 with TRBJ1-6; TRBD1 aligns across 8 bases. Germline lookup yields CDR1 WSHSY and CDR2 SAAADI. The length of the CDR3 is 13 residues. V was clipped by 5 bases and J by 8 bases; unmatched bases: 2.

This chain uses TRBV3-1 (or the pseudogene TRBV3-2) with TRBJ2-2; D uncertain. V lost 4 bases to trimming and J lost 3 bases, with 9 bases between them. The germline gives CDR1 LGHDT, CDR2 YNNKEL (reference sequence). The CDR3 is 14 residues long. CDR3 protein: CASSPHEDTGELFF. For the CDR3, the DNA is TGTGCCAGCAGCCCCCACGAGGACACCGGGGAGCTGTTTTTT.

This clone has just one count. The J gene is TRBJ2-5, the V gene TRBV28; the D is unclear. Trimming took off 6 bases at V and 5 bases at J, with 10 bases between the two ends. Germline CDR1 reads MDHEN; CDR2 reads SYDVKM. The CDR3 extends over 12 amino acids. DNA of the CDR3: TGTGCCAGCAGCTCGACTGGGGAGACCCAGTACTTC. It encodes CASSSTGETQYF.

The V and J genes are TRBV4-1 and TRBJ1-2; 12 bases are shared with TRBD1. Germline V lookup: CDR1 MGHRA, CDR2 YSYEKL. V trimming: 3 bases; J trimming: 5 bases; junction bases outside the gene matches: 7. The CDR3 is 16 amino acids. The CDR3 nucleotides read TGCGCCAGCAGCCAGAAAGGGGACAGGGGGCAATATGGCTACACCTTC. As protein: CASSQKGDRGQYGYTF.

The CDR3, as DNA: TGCGCCAGCAGCATCCTATACCGGGTGAGGCCCCAGCATTTT. It codes for CASSILYRVRPQHF. This chain links TRBV4-1 with TRBJ1-5; D remains unclear. V shed 5 bases and J shed 9 bases, with 17 bases lying between them. The CDR3 contains 14 residues. Germline assignment: CDR1 MGHRA and CDR2 YSYEKL.

V gene TRBV3-1 (or the pseudogene TRBV3-2) combines with J gene TRBJ2-2, with 7 nucleotides matching TRBD1. The V segment lost 2 bases and the J segment 6 bases; nucleotides outside the gene matches: 15. Germline V lookup: CDR1 LGHDT, CDR2 YNNKEL (reference sequence). The CDR3 runs to 18 residues. The CDR3 DNA sequence: TGTGCCAGCAGCCAACTCCTAGGAGGACAGGCTCCTTCCGGGGAGCTGTTTTTT. Protein product: CASSQLLGGQAPSGELFF.

The J gene is TRBJ2-1, the V gene TRBV27; 7 bases line up with TRBD1. CDR1 MNHEY and CDR2 SMNVEV come from the germline V gene (reference sequence). This CDR3 spans 16 amino acids. With V trimmed by 5 bases and J by 6 bases, 13 bases remained unmatched. CDR3 nucleotides: TGTGCCAGCAGTCCACAGGGGACATTGGCCGGCAATGAGCAGTTCTTC. Residues: CASSPQGTLAGNEQFF.

The count of this clone is one. The chain links TRBV3-1 (or the pseudogene TRBV3-2) to TRBJ2-7; 8 nucleotides align to TRBD2. V gave up 1 base and J gave up 0 bases; unmatched junction bases: 11. The CDR3 loop spans 18 amino acids. CDR1 and CDR2 from the germline V gene are LGHDT and YNNKEL (reference sequence). The CDR3 region is CASSQGGGTRTNSYEQYF. CDR3 nucleotides: TGTGCCAGCAGCCAAGGCGGGGGGACACGGACTAACTCCTACGAGCAGTACTTC.

This clone was seen a few times. The V gene is TRBV28, the J gene TRBJ1-6, with D tentatively TRBD1 (6 bases). Germline CDR1 reads MDHEN; CDR2 reads SYDVKM. This CDR3 spans 14 amino acids. Deletions cut 8 bases from V and 7 bases from J, with 15 bases between. The CDR3 here is CASGETGKNSPLHF. The CDR3, as DNA: TGTGCCAGCGGAGAAACAGGGAAGAATTCACCCCTCCACTTT.

The chain recombines TRBV19 with TRBJ2-1; 7 bases map to TRBD2. V lost 4 bases and J lost 5; bases outside the gene matches: 8. Germline CDR1 LNHDA, CDR2 SQIVND (reference sequence). The CDR3 has 15 residues. The CDR3 nucleotides read TGTGCCAGTAGTACCGCCGGGACTAACCACAATGAGCAGTTCTTC. Translation gives CASSTAGTNHNEQFF.

The chain joins TRBV9 to TRBJ1-2, with TRBD1 matching over 8 bases. Germline V gene lookup returns CDR1 SGDLS and CDR2 YYNGEE. CDR3 length equals 17 residues. Unmatched junction bases numbered 13, after V lost 3 bases and J lost 3 bases. The CDR3 protein is CASSGSVLDREDYGYTF. The CDR3 region has the DNA TGTGCCAGCAGCGGATCGGTTCTGGACAGGGAGGACTATGGCTACACCTTC.

The gene calls are TRBV3-1 (or the pseudogene TRBV3-2) and TRBJ2-5; D is possibly TRBD1 (6 bases). The CDR3 sequence is 13 residues long. Per the germline V gene, CDR1 is LGHDT and CDR2 is YNNKEL (reference sequence). The V end was cut by 2 bases, the J end by 5 bases, with 9 bases between. The CDR3 coding sequence is TGTGCCAGCAGCCAACAGGGGTATGAGACCCAGTACTTC. Amino acid sequence: CASSQQGYETQYF.

This chain links TRBV11-2 with TRBJ2-5; 11 bases are shared with TRBD1. Per the germline V gene, CDR1 is SGHAT and CDR2 is FQNNGV. This CDR3 is built from 15 residues. Germline trimming cut 1 base from V and 5 bases from J; bases unmatched to any gene: 3. CDR3 DNA sequence: TGTGCCAGCAGCTTAGTAGGGGACAGGGGGGAGACCCAGTACTTC. It encodes CASSLVGDRGETQYF.

The chain links TRBV5-6 to TRBJ2-7; 9 bases agree with TRBD1. V was clipped by 3 bases and J by 5 bases; unmatched bases: 9. Per the germline V gene, CDR1 is SGHDT and CDR2 is YYEEEE. The CDR3 is 15 amino acids. The CDR3 protein is CASSYNPDRGDEQYF. As DNA, the CDR3 is TGTGCCAGCAGCTATAACCCGGACAGGGGCGACGAGCAGTACTTC.

This clone was detected once. The V gene is TRBV28, the J gene TRBJ1-2, with unresolved D. This CDR3 comprises 12 residues. The V gene lost 3 bases and the J gene lost 3 bases, with 5 bases spanning the gap. Looked up from germline, CDR1 is MDHEN and CDR2 is SYDVKM. The CDR3 loop is CASSLQDYGYTF. The CDR3 DNA follows: TGTGCCAGCAGTTTGCAGGACTATGGCTACACCTTC.

This sequence joins TRBV10-2 and TRBJ2-1; maybe TRBD2 (7 bases). This CDR3 has 13 amino acids. Germline CDR1 is WSHSY and CDR2 is SAAADI. The V and J ends lost 6 bases and 6 bases respectively, with 12 bases between them. The CDR3 sequence is CASSRGAANEQFF. CDR3 DNA: TGCGCCAGCAGCCGGGGGGCCGCCAATGAGCAGTTCTTC.

This chain joins TRBV11-2 and TRBJ1-1; D perhaps matches TRBD1 (6 bases). Trimming took off 3 bases at V and 4 bases at J, with 15 bases between the two ends. The CDR3 is 15 amino acids. Germline V gives CDR1 SGHAT, CDR2 FQNNGV. The CDR3 spells CASSFKRGGGTEAFF. The CDR3 DNA sequence: TGTGCCAGCAGCTTTAAGCGGGGAGGGGGCACTGAAGCTTTCTTT.

V usage is TRBV7-2 and J usage is TRBJ2-1; TRBD2 aligns across 11 bases. This CDR3 is 15 amino acids long. Germline assignment: CDR1 SGHTA and CDR2 FQGNSA. Trimming at V came to 3 bases and at J to 7 bases, leaving 5 bases not matched to a gene. The CDR3 spells CASSFSGGEWNEQFF. CDR3 coding DNA: TGTGCCAGCAGCTTTAGCGGGGGGGAGTGGAATGAGCAGTTCTTC.

This clone was counted a single time. The chain couples TRBV5-5 to TRBJ1-2; the D is unclear. The CDR3 contains 12 residues. Germline V lookup: CDR1 SGHKS, CDR2 YYEKEE (reference sequence). Deletions cut 0 bases from V and 8 bases from J, with 8 bases between. CDR3 residues: CASSLGEWGYTF. CDR3 in DNA: TGTGCCAGCAGCTTGGGAGAGTGGGGCTACACCTTC.

In its sample, this clone was seen a few times. This rearrangement joins TRBV5-5 to TRBJ1-2; possibly TRBD1 for D (5 bases). The ends were cut back, 4 bases at V and 2 bases at J, with 9 bases in the middle. This CDR3 has 13 residues. Germline V gene data show CDR1 as SGHKS and CDR2 as YYEKEE (reference sequence). CDR3 sequence reads: CASSLDRNYGYTF. The CDR3 DNA is TGTGCCAGCAGCCTCGACAGAAACTATGGCTACACCTTC.

The V and J genes are TRBV7-3 and TRBJ2-5, with TRBD2 identical over 10 bases. Per the germline V gene, CDR1 is SGHTA and CDR2 is FQGTGA. After removal of 5 bases from V and 4 bases from J, the junction contained 10 bases not matched to a gene. CDR3 length equals 16 residues. The CDR3 is CASSIRERGGRETQYF. In nucleotides, the CDR3 is TGTGCCAGCAGCATCAGGGAGCGGGGGGGCCGAGAGACCCAGTACTTC.

V and J are TRBV15 and TRBJ1-6, with 8 bases aligning to TRBD1. The CDR3 covers 17 residues. The germline V gene encodes CDR1 LNHNV and CDR2 YYDKDF (reference sequence). V was pared by 3 bases and J by 9 bases, with 13 bases of the junction left unmatched. This chain's CDR3 is CATSSRQGAYYFSPLHF. The DNA of the CDR3 is TGTGCCACCAGCAGCAGGCAGGGGGCATATTATTTTTCACCCCTCCACTTT.